These T cell receptor beta chains were read from a single sample in a study of identifying expanded T cells in peripheral blood. This table comes from immunoSEQ multiplex PCR, and its TCRdb copy is limited to in-frame clones, with some not included. The table shows more than 70,000 clones, with around 85% occurring only once. Specimen: blood. The receptors stem from a person between 18 and 70 years old in good health. The CDR3 runs from the conserved cysteine through the conserved F or W. The D gene is left open where the match is weak. The size field is filled for only some rows; it gives once, few, many or a size class.

D	J	V	size	CDR3	DNA
TRBD1	TRBJ1-2	TRBV6-1	NA	CASSPDRDRWYGYTF	TGTGCCAGCAGCCCGGACAGGGATCGATGGTATGGCTACACCTTC
TRBD1	TRBJ1-2	TRBV15	NA	CATSRNQGAAYGYTF	TGTGCCACCAGCAGAAACCAGGGGGCGGCCTATGGCTACACCTTC
NA	TRBJ1-2	TRBV4-3	NA	CASSQDSTSGYGYTF	TGCGCCAGCAGCCAAGACAGCACCTCCGGCTATGGCTACACCTTC
TRBD1	TRBJ1-4	TRBV2	NA	CASRDRVAGKLFF	TGTGCCAGCAGAGACAGGGTTGCTGGAAAACTGTTTTTT
NA	TRBJ2-3	TRBV7-9	NA	CASSYIGGVSTDTQYF	TGTGCCAGCAGCTATATAGGGGGGGTAAGCACAGATACGCAGTATTTT
TRBD1	TRBJ1-2	TRBV5-6	NA	CASSVRRTGLKDYGYTF	TGTGCCAGCAGCGTACGGCGGACAGGGCTAAAGGACTATGGCTACACCTTC
NA	TRBJ2-1	TRBV11-3	NA	CASSPGYNEQFF	TGTGCCAGCAGCCCGGGCTACAATGAGCAGTTCTTC
NA	TRBJ1-4	TRBV18	NA	CASSPPGSYGEKLFF	TGTGCCAGCTCACCACCTGGCTCCTATGGGGAAAAACTGTTTTTT
NA	TRBJ1-3	TRBV7-2	few	CASSYAIPRSGNTIYF	TGTGCCAGCAGCTACGCGATTCCGCGCTCTGGAAACACCATATATTTT
NA	TRBJ1-2	TRBV19	NA	CASSNQGLYYGYTF	TGTGCCAGTAGTAATCAGGGGCTGTACTATGGCTACACCTTC
NA	TRBJ1-1	TRBV5-1	few	CASSWGPSNTEAFF	TGCGCCAGCAGCTGGGGACCCTCGAACACTGAAGCTTTCTTT
NA	TRBJ1-5	TRBV11-2	NA	CASSLQIGQPQHF	TGTGCCAGCAGCTTGCAAATCGGTCAGCCCCAGCATTTT
NA	TRBJ1-2	TRBV21-1	once	CASKWRGRF	TGTGCCAGCAAGTGGAGAGGGCGGTTC
NA	TRBJ1-4	TRBV18	NA	CASSPTPNEKLFF	TGTGCCAGCTCACCAACACCGAATGAAAAACTGTTTTTT
NA	TRBJ1-1	TRBV6-5	NA	CASSYSMFGPNEAFF	TGTGCCAGCAGTTACTCGATGTTTGGGCCCAACGAAGCTTTCTTT
NA	TRBJ1-1	TRBV5-1	NA	CASSSGGLSNTEAFF	TGCGCCAGCAGCTCGGGAGGGCTCTCGAACACTGAAGCTTTCTTT
NA	TRBJ1-2	TRBV15	NA	CATSSYNGNGYTF	TGTGCCACCAGCAGTTATAATGGGAATGGCTACACCTTC
TRBD1	TRBJ1-5	TRBV7-2	once	CASSLMGQNGNQPQHF	TGTGCCAGCAGCTTAATGGGACAGAATGGCAATCAGCCCCAGCATTTT
TRBD1	TRBJ1-1	TRBV15	NA	CATSTERQGGFTEAFF	TGTGCCACCAGCACAGAAAGACAGGGGGGCTTCACTGAAGCTTTCTTT
NA	TRBJ1-4	TRBV4-1	NA	CASSQVGPSRNEKLFF	TGCGCCAGCAGCCAAGTAGGCCCGAGCAGGAATGAAAAACTGTTTTTT
TRBD1	TRBJ1-1	TRBV2	NA	CASRGQMNTEAFF	TGTGCCAGCAGGGGACAGATGAACACTGAAGCTTTCTTT
NA	TRBJ1-2	TRBV5-4	NA	CASSLVGQSDGYTF	TGTGCCAGCAGCTTGGTGGGGCAGTCTGACGGCTACACCTTC
NA	TRBJ2-2	TRBV30	few	CAWTPGNTGELFF	TGTGCCTGGACACCAGGGAACACCGGGGAGCTGTTTTTT
NA	TRBJ1-4	TRBV6-6	NA	CASTGHMRSEKLFF	TGTGCCAGCACCGGGCATATGAGGAGTGAAAAACTGTTTTTT
TRBD1	TRBJ1-6	TRBV5-1	few	CASSPQPQGAPGNSPLHF	TGCGCCAGCAGCCCGCAACCACAGGGGGCGCCGGGAAATTCACCCCTCCACTTT
TRBD1	TRBJ1-2	TRBV7-2	once	CASSLGGGQGDAGYTF	TGTGCCAGCAGCTTAGGCGGGGGACAGGGAGATGCCGGCTACACCTTC
TRBD1	TRBJ2-5	TRBV5-4	NA	CASSLTTGLEETQYF	TGTGCCAGCAGCCTTACGACAGGGTTGGAGGAGACCCAGTACTTC
TRBD1	TRBJ1-1	TRBV7-7	NA	CASSSGQDTEAFF	TGTGCCAGCAGCAGCGGACAGGACACTGAAGCTTTCTTT
NA	TRBJ2-1	TRBV9	NA	CASSVLGVPSSYNEQFF	TGTGCCAGCAGCGTCTTAGGGGTGCCGAGCTCCTACAATGAGCAGTTCTTC
TRBD2	TRBJ2-5	TRBV13	NA	CASSSRGVETQYF	TGTGCCAGCAGCTCACGGGGGGTAGAGACCCAGTACTTC
TRBD1	TRBJ1-5	TRBV6-1	NA	CASGQAISNQPQHF	TGTGCCAGCGGACAGGCTATTAGCAATCAGCCCCAGCATTTT
NA	TRBJ1-2	TRBV28	NA	CASLRTASYGYTF	TGTGCCAGCCTAAGGACAGCCAGCTATGGCTACACCTTC
NA	TRBJ1-1	TRBV7-8	NA	CASSFRGAGNTEAFF	TGTGCCAGCAGCTTCCGCGGGGCAGGAAACACTGAAGCTTTCTTT
NA	TRBJ2-7	TRBV11-2	NA	CASSFTNYEQYF	TGTGCCAGCAGCTTCACTAACTACGAGCAGTACTTC
TRBD1	TRBJ2-7	TRBV6-6	NA	CASSSPGQGAVEQYF	TGTGCCAGCAGTTCCCCGGGACAGGGGGCGGTCGAGCAGTACTTC
TRBD1	TRBJ2-7	TRBV5-6	once	CASSLPGGAKLYEQYF	TGTGCCAGCAGCTTGCCAGGGGGCGCAAAGCTTTACGAGCAGTACTTC
NA	TRBJ2-5	TRBV2	NA	CASSQGSRETQYF	TGTGCCAGCAGCCAAGGGTCCAGGGAGACCCAGTACTTC
NA	TRBJ1-1	TRBV7-8	NA	CASSSEGVAGRGDTEAFF	TGTGCCAGCAGCTCGGAGGGCGTCGCGGGGCGTGGGGACACTGAAGCTTTCTTT
TRBD1	TRBJ1-1	TRBV18	NA	CASSPPQGGTEAFF	TGTGCCAGCTCACCACCTCAGGGGGGCACTGAAGCTTTCTTT
NA	TRBJ2-2	TRBV18	NA	CASSPRAKGSGNTGELFF	TGTGCCAGCTCACCACGGGCGAAGGGGTCGGGGAACACCGGGGAGCTGTTTTTT
NA	TRBJ1-2	TRBV29-1	NA	CSVDAREGLYGYTF	TGCAGCGTTGACGCCAGGGAGGGCCTCTATGGCTACACCTTC
TRBD1	TRBJ2-7	TRBV6-4	NA	CASSVGQGSYEQYF	TGTGCCAGCAGTGTAGGACAGGGATCCTACGAGCAGTACTTC
NA	TRBJ2-1	TRBV6-5	NA	CASSYPSREQFF	TGTGCCAGCAGTTATCCGTCTAGGGAGCAGTTCTTC
TRBD1	TRBJ2-7	TRBV15	NA	CATSRAYSTGVEQYF	TGTGCCACCAGCAGAGCATATTCTACAGGGGTCGAGCAGTACTTC
NA	TRBJ2-7	TRBV4-1	NA	CASSPGTRNYEQYF	TGCGCCAGCAGCCCGGGGACAAGGAACTACGAGCAGTACTTC
NA	TRBJ1-1	TRBV14	NA	CASSQDRGPVEAFF	TGTGCCAGCAGCCAAGACCGGGGCCCCGTGGAAGCTTTCTTT
TRBD1	TRBJ1-6	TRBV6-4	few	CASSDSTGGNSPLHF	TGTGCCAGCAGTGACTCGACAGGGGGCAATTCACCCCTCCACTTT
TRBD1	TRBJ2-3	TRBV11-3	NA	CASSLAHGTGGTDTQYF	TGTGCCAGCAGCTTAGCACACGGGACAGGGGGCACAGATACGCAGTATTTT
NA	TRBJ1-2	TRBV27	NA	CASSSNSVYGYTF	TGTGCCAGCAGTTCTAACAGCGTCTATGGCTACACCTTC
TRBD2	TRBJ2-3	TRBV6-1	medium-sized	CASSGLAGGSTDTQYF	TGTGCCAGCAGTGGACTAGCGGGGGGTAGCACAGATACGCAGTATTTT
NA	TRBJ2-2	TRBV9	NA	CASSVEGIGELFF	TGTGCCAGCAGCGTAGAAGGTATCGGGGAGCTGTTTTTT
TRBD1	TRBJ1-5	TRBV15	NA	CATSNDRGRQPQHF	TGTGCCACCAGCAACGACAGGGGCCGTCAGCCCCAGCATTTT
NA	TRBJ1-1	TRBV9	NA	CASSAGRGTAPQNTEAFF	TGTGCCAGCAGCGCCGGCCGAGGGACCGCCCCCCAGAACACTGAAGCTTTCTTT
NA	TRBJ2-5	TRBV7-8	NA	CASKTRGGIKETQYF	TGTGCCAGCAAAACACGCGGGGGCATTAAAGAGACCCAGTACTTC
NA	TRBJ2-7	TRBV5-6	NA	CASSFRGRYEQYF	TGTGCCAGCAGCTTCCGGGGGCGATACGAGCAGTACTTC